A selection of T cell receptor beta chains follows, all from one sample in a study of T-cell reconstitution after alpha-beta-depleted transplantation in children. From the PCR reads, TCRdb called clonotypes with MiXCR, one entry per CDR3 protein. The sample yields under 300,000 distinct CDR3 sequences, about 9.9% seen once. The source material was peripheral blood, sampled 180 days after TCRalphabeta/CD19-depleted stem cell transplant. The receptor set was obtained from a male patient under 10 years old who had a stem cell transplant for chronic granulomatous disease, so the T cells may come from the graft donor. CDR3s leave out the opening cysteine and the closing phenylalanine or tryptophan. The order of the fields is J gene, clone size, V gene, CDR3 protein. Some rows have no size entry. The others give once, few or many, or a class for an expanded clone.

j_call: TRBJ1-1
clone_size: many
v_call: TRBV5-1
cdr3_aa: ASSRLDSMNTEAF

j_call: TRBJ1-1
clone_size: few
v_call: TRBV20-1
cdr3_aa: SARYGLGTEAF

j_call: TRBJ1-1
clone_size: many
v_call: TRBV20-1
cdr3_aa: SATTHRTANTEAF

j_call: TRBJ2-7
clone_size: many
v_call: TRBV29-1
cdr3_aa: SVGGNHWEQY

j_call: TRBJ2-2
clone_size: few
v_call: TRBV7-9
cdr3_aa: ASSFSDYERKTGELF

j_call: TRBJ1-1
clone_size: many
v_call: TRBV15
cdr3_aa: ATSREPLRDTEAF

j_call: TRBJ2-7
clone_size: many
v_call: TRBV20-1
cdr3_aa: SAPSGSGNYEQY

j_call: TRBJ2-1
clone_size: many
v_call: TRBV4-3
cdr3_aa: ASSQEGLGTHNEQF

j_call: TRBJ2-5
clone_size: many
v_call: TRBV20-1
cdr3_aa: SLAEQMPQETQY

j_call: TRBJ2-7
clone_size: many
v_call: TRBV4-3
cdr3_aa: ASSLWTSGRGYEQY

j_call: TRBJ1-1
clone_size: many
v_call: TRBV7-9
cdr3_aa: ASSLESGLITEAF

j_call: TRBJ2-3
clone_size: many
v_call: TRBV6-2/TRBV6-3
cdr3_aa: ASRPTALGTQY

j_call: TRBJ2-3
clone_size: few
v_call: TRBV18
cdr3_aa: ASSPRESAPRYTDTQY

j_call: TRBJ2-2
clone_size: many
v_call: TRBV20-1
cdr3_aa: SASGLNPLGELF

j_call: TRBJ2-1
clone_size: many
v_call: TRBV28
cdr3_aa: ASSLNPPTSSYNEQF

j_call: TRBJ2-5
clone_size: -
v_call: TRBV12-3/TRBV12-4
cdr3_aa: ANSPSGSTEETQY

j_call: TRBJ2-1
clone_size: many
v_call: TRBV5-1
cdr3_aa: ASSPGLAGRDNEQF

j_call: TRBJ2-1
clone_size: many
v_call: TRBV6-2/TRBV6-3
cdr3_aa: ASSYWGNEQF

j_call: TRBJ2-5
clone_size: many
v_call: TRBV6-5
cdr3_aa: ASSYGVIQETQY

j_call: TRBJ2-2
clone_size: -
v_call: TRBV19
cdr3_aa: ASTLGAKLAANTGELF

j_call: TRBJ1-3
clone_size: many
v_call: TRBV21-1
cdr3_aa: ADRPTIY

j_call: TRBJ2-3
clone_size: few
v_call: TRBV5-1
cdr3_aa: ASSRGESTDTQY

j_call: TRBJ2-3
clone_size: many
v_call: TRBV11-2
cdr3_aa: ASSFVQGPSTDTQY

j_call: TRBJ2-7
clone_size: many
v_call: TRBV10-3
cdr3_aa: AISAGQRQY

j_call: TRBJ2-2
clone_size: few
v_call: TRBV24-1
cdr3_aa: ATSDTSGRAAGELF

j_call: TRBJ2-1
clone_size: many
v_call: TRBV20-1
cdr3_aa: SPQGVAGGGYNEQF

j_call: TRBJ2-5
clone_size: many
v_call: TRBV18
cdr3_aa: ASSPLNAETQY

j_call: TRBJ1-1
clone_size: -
v_call: TRBV12-3/TRBV12-4
cdr3_aa: ASSTKRGTGSLMNTEAF

j_call: TRBJ2-7
clone_size: few
v_call: TRBV18
cdr3_aa: ASSPEGGSYEQY

j_call: TRBJ1-1
clone_size: many
v_call: TRBV7-3
cdr3_aa: ASSNKGDTEAF

j_call: TRBJ2-3
clone_size: many
v_call: TRBV5-4
cdr3_aa: ASSDTSTDTQY

j_call: TRBJ2-3
clone_size: many
v_call: TRBV5-1
cdr3_aa: ASSLSDTRTDTQY

j_call: TRBJ2-7
clone_size: many
v_call: TRBV28
cdr3_aa: ASSSQGPGTSVYEQY

j_call: TRBJ2-7
clone_size: many
v_call: TRBV12-3/TRBV12-4
cdr3_aa: ASSPRDEQY

j_call: TRBJ2-5
clone_size: many
v_call: TRBV6-2/TRBV6-3
cdr3_aa: ASSYSLAGAEETQY

j_call: TRBJ1-4
clone_size: many
v_call: TRBV18
cdr3_aa: ASSPGQNNEKLF

j_call: TRBJ1-1
clone_size: many
v_call: TRBV29-1
cdr3_aa: SGDRGG

j_call: TRBJ2-7
clone_size: many
v_call: TRBV28
cdr3_aa: ASSTGNYEQY

j_call: TRBJ2-4
clone_size: many
v_call: TRBV29-1
cdr3_aa: SAGSGQGKAKNIQY

j_call: TRBJ1-6
clone_size: many
v_call: TRBV12-3/TRBV12-4
cdr3_aa: ASSAITYNSPLH

j_call: TRBJ2-1
clone_size: many
v_call: TRBV5-1
cdr3_aa: ASSTLAGSYNEQF

j_call: TRBJ1-5
clone_size: few
v_call: TRBV5-1
cdr3_aa: ASSLTGDGQPQH

j_call: TRBJ2-5
clone_size: many
v_call: TRBV18
cdr3_aa: ASSPIGGLAGSRETQY

j_call: TRBJ1-3
clone_size: many
v_call: TRBV28
cdr3_aa: ASRLTAGNTIY

j_call: TRBJ2-3
clone_size: many
v_call: TRBV12-3/TRBV12-4
cdr3_aa: ASTNRDRHTDTQY